This is a list of T cell receptor beta chains from one sample in a study of blood T cell repertoires in COVID-19. Measured with immunoSEQ multiplex PCR; TCRdb has only the in-frame clones, and not every one. The sample includes about 250,000 clones, just over 85% of them seen just once. The sequencing input was peripheral blood. The receptors derive from an older man with acute or convalescent COVID-19. Both conserved end residues are part of each CDR3. D genes are given only for firm matches. The size of a clone is reported for some rows only, either as once, few or many, or as a class for expanded clones.

CDR3: CASSRTTGDYGYTF
DNA: TGCGCCAGCAGTCGTACGACAGGGGACTATGGCTACACCTTC
V: TRBV4-1
J: TRBJ1-2
D: TRBD1
size: .

CDR3: CASGLALQGGLGNTIYF
DNA: TGTGCTAGTGGTTTGGCACTACAGGGGGGACTTGGAAACACCATATATTTT
V: TRBV12-5
J: TRBJ1-3
D: TRBD1
size: once

CDR3: CASSQEATGLTFGVGFNSPLHF
DNA: TGCGCCAGCAGCCAAGAGGCAACAGGGTTAACGTTTGGGGTGGGGTTTAATTCACCCCTCCACTTT
V: TRBV4-1
J: TRBJ1-6
D: .
size: .

CDR3: CASSQNSQGSSYEQYF
DNA: TGTGCCAGCAGCCAGAACTCCCAGGGGAGCTCCTACGAGCAGTACTTC
V: TRBV11-1
J: TRBJ2-7
D: .
size: .

CDR3: CASSSPRTEAFF
DNA: TGTGCCAGCAGCTCTCCCCGCACTGAAGCTTTCTTT
V: TRBV7-9
J: TRBJ1-1
D: .
size: .

CDR3: CASSPPGGYTEAFF
DNA: TGTGCCAGCTCACCACCGGGAGGGTACACTGAAGCTTTCTTT
V: TRBV18
J: TRBJ1-1
D: .
size: .

CDR3: CASSLGSRGATNEKLFF
DNA: TGTGCCAGCAGCCTCGGAAGCCGAGGTGCAACTAATGAAAAACTGTTTTTT
V: TRBV7-8
J: TRBJ1-4
D: .
size: .

CDR3: CASSFPTSGSSYNGQFF
DNA: TGTGCCAGCAGCTTTCCGACTAGCGGGAGCTCCTACAATGGGCAGTTCTTC
V: TRBV7-2
J: TRBJ2-1
D: TRBD2
size: .

CDR3: CAAGGRKFTDTQYF
DNA: TGTGCCGCCGGGGGGAGGAAATTCACAGATACGCAGTATTTT
V: TRBV28
J: TRBJ2-3
D: TRBD2
size: .

CDR3: CASSATANTEAFF
DNA: TGTGCCAGCAGTGCGACAGCGAACACTGAAGCTTTCTTT
V: TRBV25-1
J: TRBJ1-1
D: .
size: .

CDR3: CATSENSYNEQFF
DNA: TGTGCCACCAGTGAAAACAGCTACAATGAGCAGTTCTTC
V: TRBV24-1
J: TRBJ2-1
D: .
size: .

CDR3: CASSLGSDSEAFF
DNA: TGCGCCAGCAGCTTGGGGTCGGACAGTGAAGCTTTCTTT
V: TRBV5-1
J: TRBJ1-1
D: .
size: .

CDR3: CASSPAQGLSGYTF
DNA: TGTGCCAGCAGCCCGGCACAGGGGCTATCTGGCTACACCTTC
V: TRBV5-5
J: TRBJ1-2
D: TRBD1
size: once

CDR3: CASSYTGMHTDTQYF
DNA: TGCGCCAGCAGCTACACCGGGATGCACACAGATACGCAGTATTTT
V: TRBV5-1
J: TRBJ2-3
D: .
size: once

CDR3: CASSEAAQGPQYF
DNA: TGTGCCAGCAGTGAAGCTGCCCAGGGGCCCCAGTACTTC
V: TRBV6-1
J: TRBJ2-5
D: .
size: once

CDR3: CASTLTGGYSPLHF
DNA: TGTGCCAGTACTCTAACAGGGGGATATTCACCCCTCCACTTT
V: TRBV28
J: TRBJ1-6
D: TRBD1
size: .

CDR3: CASSLEGSTNTGELFF
DNA: TGTGCCAGCAGCCTTGAGGGCAGTACGAACACCGGGGAGCTGTTTTTT
V: TRBV7-3
J: TRBJ2-2
D: .
size: .

CDR3: CASSLEGQAYNEQFF
DNA: TGTGCCAGCAGCTTGGAGGGACAGGCCTACAATGAGCAGTTCTTC
V: TRBV5-6
J: TRBJ2-1
D: TRBD1
size: .

CDR3: CSVAGGGRLKAFF
DNA: TGCAGCGTTGCCGGAGGCGGGAGGCTAAAAGCTTTCTTT
V: TRBV29-1
J: TRBJ1-1
D: .
size: .

CDR3: CSVEAPTTDCSYNSPLHF
DNA: TGCAGCGTTGAAGCCCCGACGACGGACTGCTCCTATAATTCACCCCTCCACTTT
V: TRBV29-1
J: TRBJ1-6
D: .
size: .